The T cell receptor (beta chain) under discussion was sequenced for a study of blood T cell repertoires in COVID-19. Study background: The samples span acute and convalescent COVID-19 from the United States, Italy and Spain.

Original processing methods: Reference gene primer amplification yielded estimated nucleated cell counts. Clones were read by immunoSEQ multiplex PCR, and TCRdb kept only the in-frame ones, dropping some. The D gene and trimming were derived from the DNA, and the V and J assignments and clone size from that table. The sample has a few hundred thousand clones, roughly 87% seen once; the top ten hold about 9.4%. Cohorts were based on clinical histories the participants reported. The germline CDR1 and CDR2 sequences are MNHNS and SASEGT. Unmatched junction bases numbered 2, after V lost 4 bases and J lost 3 bases. CDR3 size: 13 residues.

The chain links TRBV6-1 to TRBJ2-5; 7 bases map to TRBD1. This sequence originates from a man between 18 and 29 years old with acute COVID-19. Sequencing input: PBMCs or T cells enriched from blood (not recorded which). The CDR3 loop is CASSAGQEETQYF. DNA for the CDR3: TGTGCCAGCAGTGCCGGACAGGAAGAGACCCAGTACTTC.